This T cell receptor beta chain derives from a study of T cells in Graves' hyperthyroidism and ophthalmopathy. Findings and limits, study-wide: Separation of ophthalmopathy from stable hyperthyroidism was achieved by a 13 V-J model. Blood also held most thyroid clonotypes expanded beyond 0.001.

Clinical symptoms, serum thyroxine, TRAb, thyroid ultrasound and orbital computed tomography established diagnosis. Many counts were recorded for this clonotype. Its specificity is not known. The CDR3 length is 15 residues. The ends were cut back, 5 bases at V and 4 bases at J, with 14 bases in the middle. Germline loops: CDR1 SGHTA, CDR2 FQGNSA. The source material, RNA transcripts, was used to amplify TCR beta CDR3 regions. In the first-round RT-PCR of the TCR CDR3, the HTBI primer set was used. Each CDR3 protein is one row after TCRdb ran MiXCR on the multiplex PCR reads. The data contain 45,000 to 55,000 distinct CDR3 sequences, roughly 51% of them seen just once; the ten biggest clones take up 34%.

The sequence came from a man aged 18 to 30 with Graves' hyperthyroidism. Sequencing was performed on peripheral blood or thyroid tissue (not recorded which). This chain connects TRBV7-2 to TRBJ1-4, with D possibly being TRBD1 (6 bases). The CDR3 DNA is TGTGCCAGCAGCGCAAGGACAGTGAATAATGAAAAACTGTTTTTT. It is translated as CASSARTVNNEKLFF.